This entry lists 15 T cell receptor beta chains sequenced from one sample in a study of T cells in Graves' hyperthyroidism and ophthalmopathy. Amplification yielded TCR beta CDR3 regions, with RNA transcripts as the source. The HTBI primer set was used in a first-round RT-PCR of the TCR CDR3. Via MiXCR, TCRdb re-called the multiplex PCR reads, giving one row per CDR3 protein. The repertoire consists of a few hundred thousand distinct CDR3 sequences, with roughly an eighth occurring once and the leading ten covering 30% to 35%. Sequencing used blood. The source of these receptors is a woman between 40 and 50 years old with Graves' ophthalmopathy.

This chain links TRBV3-1 with TRBJ2-2; D uncertain. Trimming left V 0 bases short and J 2 bases short, with 7 bases between. This CDR3 contains 15 residues. Germline values: CDR1 LGHDT, CDR2 YNNKEL (reference sequence). This CDR3 reads CASSQDTRNTGELFF. CDR3 bases: TGTGCCAGCAGCCAAGATACGCGAAACACCGGGGAGCTGTTTTTT.

This clonotype was seen at least ten times. The gene calls are TRBV28 and TRBJ1-2; no firm D call. This CDR3 comprises 14 residues. V was cut by 3 bases and J by 3 bases, with 11 bases left in between. CDR1 is MDHEN and CDR2 is SYDVKM in the germline V gene. CDR3 in DNA: TGTGCCAGCAGTTTTGTGCCCATGGACTATGGCTACACCTTC. It translates to CASSFVPMDYGYTF.

Ten or more counts support this clonotype. V is TRBV2 and J is TRBJ2-5; maybe TRBD2 (5 bases). This CDR3 has 13 residues. Germline values: CDR1 SNHLY, CDR2 FYNNEI. Trimming cost V 10 bases and J 1 base, with 13 bases left between them. The CDR3 coding sequence is TGTGCCACTCAGCGGATGATCCAAGAGACCCAGTACTTC. Encoded protein: CATQRMIQETQYF. Combining the CDR3 with reference TRBV2 and TRBJ2-5 gives the whole variable domain EPEVTQTPSHQVTQMGQEVILRCVPISNHLYFYWYRQILGQKVEFLVSFYNNEISEKSEIFDDQFSVERPDGSNFTLKIRSTKLEDSAMYFCATQRMIQETQYFGPGTRLLVL.

About this clonotype: An end of the junction differs from the germline gene, which may be a read error. The chain combines TRBV11-2 with TRBJ2-1; D not resolved. Germline CDR1 SGHAT, CDR2 FQNNGV. This CDR3 region has 16 residues. The CDR3 DNA follows: TGTGCCAGCAGCTTAGAGGGCTGGAGCTCCTACAACGAGCAGTTCTTC. Protein: CASSLEGWSSYNEQFF. The entire variable domain, with the rest obtained from reference TRBV11-2 and TRBJ2-1, is as follows: EAGVAQSPRYKIIEKRQSVAFWCNPISGHATLYWYQQILGQGPKLLIQFQNNGVVDDSQLPKDRFSAERLKGVDSTLKIQPAKLEDSAVYLCASSLEGWSSYNEQFFGPGTRLTVL.

The chain employs TRBV3-1 and TRBJ2-5; 9 nucleotides line up with TRBD2. J lost 1 base, V lost 0 bases, and 9 bases had no gene match. The length of the CDR3 is 18 residues. CDR1 is LGHDT, CDR2 YNNKEL, per germline (reference sequence). The CDR3 DNA reads as TGTGCCAGCAGCCAAGATCAGGTGCGGGAGGGCCCCCAAGAGACCCAGTACTTC. Residues: CASSQDQVREGPQETQYF.

This clonotype was counted ten times or more. This chain connects TRBV2 to TRBJ2-1; D gene ambiguous. The CDR3 covers 12 residues. Germline V lookup: CDR1 SNHLY, CDR2 FYNNEI. The V and J ends lost 8 bases and 6 bases respectively, with 11 bases between them. CDR3 protein: CASGPWGNEQFF. CDR3 DNA sequence: TGTGCCAGCGGACCTTGGGGCAATGAGCAGTTCTTC.

This chain joins TRBV11-2 and TRBJ2-1; 9 bases are a match to TRBD2. The V and J ends lost 1 base and 12 bases, in that order; junction bases with no gene match: 7. The CDR3 is 14 amino acids. CDR1 is SGHAT, CDR2 FQNNGV, per germline. The CDR3 DNA is TGTGCCAGCAGCTTAGGGCGCGGAGCGGGGGGGCAGTTCTTC. It yields the protein CASSLGRGAGGQFF.

This clonotype was found many times. This chain joins TRBV6-1 and TRBJ2-7; 7 bases are shared with TRBD1. J was trimmed by 4 bases and V by 5 bases; bases with no gene match: 11. CDR1 and CDR2 from the germline V gene are MNHNS and SASEGT. This CDR3 is 15 amino acids long. In DNA form, the CDR3 reads TGTGCCAGCAGTTGGGGACAGATTAGTCATTACGAGCAGTACTTC. It yields the protein CASSWGQISHYEQYF.

V is TRBV18 and J is TRBJ2-3; no reliable D call. Trimming stripped 0 bases from V and 6 bases from J, with 7 bases between. From germline, CDR1 is KGHSH and CDR2 LQKENI. This CDR3 has 13 residues. The CDR3 DNA reads as TGTGCCAGCTCACCACCGATTGGTGATACGCAGTATTTT. This codes for CASSPPIGDTQYF.

This clonotype was counted many times. Relative to the germline gene, one junction end is altered; a read error may explain this. The rearrangement joins TRBV25-1 to TRBJ2-7; no reliable D call. Germline values: CDR1 MGHDK, CDR2 SYGVNS. CDR3 length equals 15 residues. CDR3 protein: CASRAMGTVSYAQYF. As DNA, the CDR3 is TGTGCCAGCAGGGCGATGGGAACGGTCTCCTACGCGCAGTACTTC.

The chain couples TRBV20-1 to TRBJ1-2; the match to TRBD1 covers 8 bases. V shed 0 bases, J shed 6 bases, and the junction held 9 bases outside the gene matches. From germline, CDR1 is DFQATT and CDR2 SNEGSKA (reference sequence). CDR3 length equals 15 residues. The CDR3: CSARDPQGAYDGYTF. The CDR3 nucleotides read TGCAGTGCTAGAGACCCGCAGGGGGCATATGATGGCTACACCTTC.

The sample holds many counts of this clonotype. The chain links TRBV20-1 to TRBJ1-5; no reliable D call. This CDR3 has 13 amino acids. Germline V gives CDR1 DFQATT, CDR2 SNEGSKA (reference sequence). V was shortened by 1 base and J by 2 bases, with 6 bases between the two germline ends. The CDR3 sequence is CSARGVGNQPQHF. CDR3 DNA: TGCAGTGCTAGAGGGGTTGGCAATCAGCCCCAGCATTTT.

The chain has TRBV2 and TRBJ2-7, with 14 bases lining up with TRBD2. The V gene's germline CDR1 is SNHLY and CDR2 FYNNEI. V was pared by 6 bases and J by 4 bases, with 5 bases of the junction left unmatched. This CDR3 is 15 amino acids long. The CDR3 coding sequence is TGTGCCAGCAGGGGCGGACTAGCGGGAGGTTACGAGCAGTACTTC. Encoded protein: CASRGGLAGGYEQYF.

This clonotype was seen repeatedly, ten times or more. The chain is built from TRBV27 and TRBJ2-2, with TRBD1 matching 7 bases. J lost 6 bases, V lost 1 base, and 5 bases had no gene match. The CDR3 sequence is 15 residues long. Germline V gene data show CDR1 as MNHEY and CDR2 as SMNVEV (reference sequence). In DNA form, the CDR3 reads TGTGCCAGCAGTTTATTTAAACAGGGGTCCGGGGAGCTGTTTTTT. Translation gives CASSLFKQGSGELFF.

V and J are TRBV20-1 and TRBJ1-6; D call uncertain. The germline V gene has CDR1 DFQATT and CDR2 SNEGSKA (reference sequence). Trimming removed 6 bases from V and 10 bases from J, with 13 bases in between. The CDR3 spans 12 residues. The CDR3 sequence: CSAQTGFSPLHF. The CDR3 DNA reads as TGCAGTGCCCAGACGGGTTTCTCACCCCTCCACTTT.